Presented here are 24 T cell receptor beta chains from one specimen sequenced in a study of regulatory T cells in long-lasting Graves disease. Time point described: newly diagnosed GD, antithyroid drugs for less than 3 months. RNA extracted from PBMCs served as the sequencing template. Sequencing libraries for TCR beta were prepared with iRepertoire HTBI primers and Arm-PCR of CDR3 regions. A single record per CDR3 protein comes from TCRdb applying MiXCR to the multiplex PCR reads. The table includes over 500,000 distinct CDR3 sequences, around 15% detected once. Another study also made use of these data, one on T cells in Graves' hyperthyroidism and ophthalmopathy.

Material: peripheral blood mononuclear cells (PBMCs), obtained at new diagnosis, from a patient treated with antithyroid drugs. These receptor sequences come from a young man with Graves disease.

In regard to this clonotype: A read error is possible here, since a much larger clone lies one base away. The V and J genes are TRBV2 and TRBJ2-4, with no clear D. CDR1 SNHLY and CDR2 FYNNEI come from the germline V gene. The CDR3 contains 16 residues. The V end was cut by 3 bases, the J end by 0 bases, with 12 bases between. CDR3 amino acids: CASSDPAALAKNIQYF. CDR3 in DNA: TGTGCCAGCAGTGACCCGGCGGCCTTAGCCAAAAACATTCAGTACTTC. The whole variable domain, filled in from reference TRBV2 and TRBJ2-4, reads EPEVTQTPSHQVTQMGQEVILRCVPISNHLYFYWYRQILGQKVEFLVSFYNNEISEKSEIFDDQFSVERPDGSNFTLKIRSTKLEDSAMYFCASSDPAALAKNIQYFGAGTRLSVL.

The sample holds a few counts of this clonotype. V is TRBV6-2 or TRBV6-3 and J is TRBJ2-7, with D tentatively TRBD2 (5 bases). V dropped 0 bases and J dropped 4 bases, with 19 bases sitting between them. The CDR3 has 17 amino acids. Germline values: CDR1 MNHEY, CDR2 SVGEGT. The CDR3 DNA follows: TGTGCCAGCAGTTACTCGACGGAGGCAAAAGTTCCTTACGAGCAGTACTTC. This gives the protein CASSYSTEAKVPYEQYF.

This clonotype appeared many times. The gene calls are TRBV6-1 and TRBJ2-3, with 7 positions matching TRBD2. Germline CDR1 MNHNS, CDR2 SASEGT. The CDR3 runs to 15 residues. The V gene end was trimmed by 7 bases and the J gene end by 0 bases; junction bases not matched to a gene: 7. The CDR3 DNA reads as TGTGCCAGCAACGGCGGAGCGGGGAGCACAGATACGCAGTATTTT. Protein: CASNGGAGSTDTQYF.

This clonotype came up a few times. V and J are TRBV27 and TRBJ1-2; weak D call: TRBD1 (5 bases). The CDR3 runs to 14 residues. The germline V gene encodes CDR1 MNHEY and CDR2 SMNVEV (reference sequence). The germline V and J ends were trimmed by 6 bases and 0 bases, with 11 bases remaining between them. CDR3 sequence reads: CASRYGGANYGYTF. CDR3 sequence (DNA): TGTGCCAGCAGATACGGAGGGGCTAACTATGGCTACACCTTC.

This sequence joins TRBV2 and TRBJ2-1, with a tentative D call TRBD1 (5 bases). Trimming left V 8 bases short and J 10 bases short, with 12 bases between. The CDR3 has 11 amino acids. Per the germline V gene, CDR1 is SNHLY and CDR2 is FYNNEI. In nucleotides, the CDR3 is TGTGCCAGCCAACAGGTCTACGAGCAGTTCTTC. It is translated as CASQQVYEQFF.

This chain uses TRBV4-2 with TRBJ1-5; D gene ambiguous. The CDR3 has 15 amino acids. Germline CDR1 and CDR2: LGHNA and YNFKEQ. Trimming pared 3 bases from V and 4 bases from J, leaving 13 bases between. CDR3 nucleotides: TGTGCCAGCAGCCAGCAAGGAACCCAAAATCAGCCCCAGCATTTT. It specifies CASSQQGTQNQPQHF.

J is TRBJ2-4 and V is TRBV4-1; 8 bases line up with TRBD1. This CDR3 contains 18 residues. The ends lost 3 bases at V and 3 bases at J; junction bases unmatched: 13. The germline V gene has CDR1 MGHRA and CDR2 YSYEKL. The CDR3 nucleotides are TGCGCCAGCAGCCAGTTGGGACAGGCTAAGGTGGACAAAAACATTCAGTACTTC. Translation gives CASSQLGQAKVDKNIQYF.

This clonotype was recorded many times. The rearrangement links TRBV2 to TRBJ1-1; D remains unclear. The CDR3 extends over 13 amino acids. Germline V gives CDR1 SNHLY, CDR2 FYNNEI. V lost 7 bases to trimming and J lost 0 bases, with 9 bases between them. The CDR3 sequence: CASKVLLNTEAFF. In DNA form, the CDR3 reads TGTGCCAGCAAGGTCTTATTGAACACTGAAGCTTTCTTT. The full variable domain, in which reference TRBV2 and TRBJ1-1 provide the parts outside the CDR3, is EPEVTQTPSHQVTQMGQEVILRCVPISNHLYFYWYRQILGQKVEFLVSFYNNEISEKSEIFDDQFSVERPDGSNFTLKIRSTKLEDSAMYFCASKVLLNTEAFFGQGTRLTVV.

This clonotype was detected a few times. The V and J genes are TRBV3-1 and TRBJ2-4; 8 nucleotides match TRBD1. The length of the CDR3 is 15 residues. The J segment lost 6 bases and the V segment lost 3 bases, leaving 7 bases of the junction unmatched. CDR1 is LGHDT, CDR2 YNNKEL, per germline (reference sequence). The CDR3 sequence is CASSQGQTGANIQYF. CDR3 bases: TGTGCCAGCAGCCAGGGGCAGACAGGGGCAAACATTCAGTACTTC.

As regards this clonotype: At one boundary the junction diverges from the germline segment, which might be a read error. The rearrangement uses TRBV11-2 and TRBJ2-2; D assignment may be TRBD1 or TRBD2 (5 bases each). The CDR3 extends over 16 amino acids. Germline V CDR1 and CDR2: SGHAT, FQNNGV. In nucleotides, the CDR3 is TGCGCCAGCAGCCAAGGGATCGGGACCCTCCCCGGGGAGCTGTTTTTT. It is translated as CASSQGIGTLPGELFF.

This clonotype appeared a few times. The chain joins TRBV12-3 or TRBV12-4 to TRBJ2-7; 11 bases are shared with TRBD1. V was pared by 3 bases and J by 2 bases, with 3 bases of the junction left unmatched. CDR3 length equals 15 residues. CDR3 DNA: TGTGCCAGCAGTTTTCCGGGACAGGGGGCCTACGAGCAGTACTTC. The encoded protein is CASSFPGQGAYEQYF.

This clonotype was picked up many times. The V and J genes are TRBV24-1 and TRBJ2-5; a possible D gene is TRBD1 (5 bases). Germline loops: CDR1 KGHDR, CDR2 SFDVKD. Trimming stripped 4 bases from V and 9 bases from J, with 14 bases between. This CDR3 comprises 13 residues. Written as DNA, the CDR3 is TGTGCCACCAGTGAAGGGGCTGGCGATTCCCAGTACTTC. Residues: CATSEGAGDSQYF.

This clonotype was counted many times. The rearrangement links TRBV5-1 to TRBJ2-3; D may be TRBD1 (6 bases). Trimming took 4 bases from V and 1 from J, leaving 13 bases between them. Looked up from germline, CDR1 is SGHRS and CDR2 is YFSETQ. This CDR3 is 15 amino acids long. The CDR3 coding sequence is TGCGCCAGCAGCCTACAGGGCTATGGCACAGATACGCAGTATTTT. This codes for CASSLQGYGTDTQYF.

The CDR3 DNA sequence: TGCGCCAGCAGCTTGCTGACTAGCGGAGAGGGGGAGGAGACCCAGTACTTC. It specifies CASSLLTSGEGEETQYF. The rearrangement links TRBV5-1 to TRBJ2-5; 9 bases agree with TRBD2. V trimming: 1 base; J trimming: 5 bases; junction bases outside the gene matches: 12. CDR1 and CDR2 from the germline V gene are SGHRS and YFSETQ. The CDR3 is 17 amino acids.

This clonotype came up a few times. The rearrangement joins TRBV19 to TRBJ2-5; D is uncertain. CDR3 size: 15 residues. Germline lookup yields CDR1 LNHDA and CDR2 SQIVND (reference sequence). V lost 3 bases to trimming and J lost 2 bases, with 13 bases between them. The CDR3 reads CASSISRRHQETQYF. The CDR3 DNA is TGTGCCAGTAGTATTAGTCGGCGTCATCAAGAGACCCAGTACTTC.

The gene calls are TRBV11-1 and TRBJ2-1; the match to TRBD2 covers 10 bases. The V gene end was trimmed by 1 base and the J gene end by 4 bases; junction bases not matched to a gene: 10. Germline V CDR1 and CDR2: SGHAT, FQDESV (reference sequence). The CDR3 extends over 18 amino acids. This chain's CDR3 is CASSLEASGRAVYNEQFF. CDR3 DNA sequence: TGTGCCAGCAGCTTAGAGGCTAGCGGGAGAGCTGTTTACAATGAGCAGTTCTTC.

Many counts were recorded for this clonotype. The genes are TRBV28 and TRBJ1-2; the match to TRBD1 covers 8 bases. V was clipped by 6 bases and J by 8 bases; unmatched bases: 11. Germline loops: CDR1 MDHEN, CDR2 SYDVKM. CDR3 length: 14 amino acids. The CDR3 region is CASRTGRGQGGYTF. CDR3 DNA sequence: TGTGCCAGCAGAACTGGCAGGGGGCAGGGAGGCTACACCTTC.

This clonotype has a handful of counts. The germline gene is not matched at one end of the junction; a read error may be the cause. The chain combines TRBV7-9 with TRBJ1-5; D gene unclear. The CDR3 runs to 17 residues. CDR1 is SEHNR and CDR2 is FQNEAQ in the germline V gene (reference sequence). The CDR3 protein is CASSLARNIGGNQPQHF. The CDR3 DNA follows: TGTGCCAGCAGCCTAGCAAGGAATATCGGCGGCAATCAGCCCCAGCATTTT.

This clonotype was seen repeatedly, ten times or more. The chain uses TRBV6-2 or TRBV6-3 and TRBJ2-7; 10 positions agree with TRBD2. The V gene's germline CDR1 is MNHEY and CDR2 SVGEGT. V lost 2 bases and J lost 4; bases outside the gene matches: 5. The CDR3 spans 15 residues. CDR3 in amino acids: CASSYGLAGAYEQYF. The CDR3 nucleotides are TGTGCCAGCAGTTACGGGCTAGCGGGAGCATACGAGCAGTACTTC.

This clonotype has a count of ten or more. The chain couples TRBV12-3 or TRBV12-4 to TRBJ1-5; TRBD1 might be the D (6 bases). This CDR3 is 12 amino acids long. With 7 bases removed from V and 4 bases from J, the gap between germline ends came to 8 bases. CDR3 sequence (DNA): TGTGCCAGCAACAGGGCGAATCAGCCCCAGCATTTT. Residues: CASNRANQPQHF.

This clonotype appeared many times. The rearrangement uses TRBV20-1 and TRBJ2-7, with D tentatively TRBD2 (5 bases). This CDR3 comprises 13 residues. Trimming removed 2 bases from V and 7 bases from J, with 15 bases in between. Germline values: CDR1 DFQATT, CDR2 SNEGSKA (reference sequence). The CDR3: CSARNDGLPEQYF. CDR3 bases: TGCAGTGCTAGAAATGATGGACTGCCGGAGCAGTACTTC.

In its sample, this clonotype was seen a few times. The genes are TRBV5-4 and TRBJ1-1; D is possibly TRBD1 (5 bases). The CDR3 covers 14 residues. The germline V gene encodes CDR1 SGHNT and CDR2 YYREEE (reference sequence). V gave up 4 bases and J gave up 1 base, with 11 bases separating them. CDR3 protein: CASSEGSWNTEAFF. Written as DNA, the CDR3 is TGTGCCAGCAGCGAGGGGAGCTGGAACACTGAAGCTTTCTTT.

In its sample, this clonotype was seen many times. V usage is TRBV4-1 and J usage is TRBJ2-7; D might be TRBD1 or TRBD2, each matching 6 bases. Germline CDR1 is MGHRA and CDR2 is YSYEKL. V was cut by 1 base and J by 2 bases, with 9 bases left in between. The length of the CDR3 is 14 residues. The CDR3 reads CASSQAGAPYEQYF. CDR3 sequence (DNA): TGCGCCAGCAGCCAAGCGGGGGCCCCCTACGAGCAGTACTTC.

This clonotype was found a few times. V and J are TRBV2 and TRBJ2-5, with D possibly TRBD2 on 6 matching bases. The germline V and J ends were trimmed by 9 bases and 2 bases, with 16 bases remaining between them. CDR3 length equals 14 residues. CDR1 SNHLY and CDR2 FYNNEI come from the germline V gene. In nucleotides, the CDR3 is TGTGCCAGTCAAAGGCGGGATACACAAGAGACCCAGTACTTC. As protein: CASQRRDTQETQYF.